A single sample is the source of the 14 T cell receptor beta chains below, sequenced in a study of Ad26.COV2.S vaccination and SARS-CoV-2 variants. Treatment noted: some 19 received Ad26.COV2.S at low or high dose, single or two shots; roughly five received placebo; per-sample allocation not given. Sampling occurred on day 63 after the first vaccine or placebo injection. Libraries were prepared by immunoSEQ multiplex PCR; TCRdb keeps only in-frame clonotypes and omits some of them. The sample has hundreds of thousands of clones; 80% to 90% are singletons. The sequencing here drew on peripheral blood, taken in a trial of Ad26.COV2.S vaccine versus placebo. These receptors originate from a person between 18 and 65 years old who received the Ad26.COV2.S COVID-19 vaccine or a placebo.

The chain has TRBV7-3 and TRBJ2-2, with 7 bases identical to TRBD2. Germline V gene lookup returns CDR1 SGHTA and CDR2 FQGTGA. The CDR3 consists of 14 residues. Unmatched junction bases numbered 8, after V lost 6 bases and J lost 7 bases. The CDR3: CASSMTSHDGELFF. Here the CDR3 DNA reads TGTGCCAGCAGTATGACTAGCCATGACGGGGAGCTGTTTTTT.

J is TRBJ2-7 and V is TRBV25-1; D uncertain. In germline, CDR1 is MGHDK, CDR2 SYGVNS. Trimming took off 7 bases at V and 6 bases at J, with 13 bases between the two ends. The CDR3 runs to 12 residues. CDR3 protein: CASTQTVGEQYF. The CDR3 DNA follows: TGTGCCAGCACCCAGACCGTGGGCGAGCAGTACTTC.

The chain has TRBV20-1 and TRBJ2-7; 10 bases match TRBD2. The CDR3 consists of 15 residues. V gave up 3 bases and J gave up 4 bases; unmatched junction bases: 9. Germline assignment: CDR1 DFQATT and CDR2 SNEGSKA (reference sequence). The CDR3 here is CSASVAGGLRYEQYF. Here the CDR3 DNA reads TGCAGTGCTAGTGTAGCGGGAGGTCTTAGGTACGAGCAGTACTTC.

V is TRBV2 and J is TRBJ1-1, with 8 bases that match TRBD1. V dropped 4 bases and J dropped 7; count of bases not matched to a gene: 5. CDR3 length: 13 amino acids. In germline, CDR1 is SNHLY, CDR2 FYNNEI. CDR3 amino acids: CASSADRGLEAFF. CDR3 sequence (DNA): TGTGCCAGCAGTGCCGACAGGGGCCTTGAAGCTTTCTTT.

The chain has TRBV27 and TRBJ2-1, with D tentatively TRBD1 (5 bases). With 9 bases removed from V and 5 bases from J, the gap between germline ends came to 17 bases. The germline gives CDR1 MNHEY, CDR2 SMNVEV (reference sequence). The CDR3 runs 14 residues. CDR3 amino acids: CASAKQDWDNEQFF. CDR3 bases: TGTGCCAGTGCAAAACAGGATTGGGACAATGAGCAGTTCTTC.

The chain recombines TRBV12-3 or TRBV12-4 with TRBJ2-3; TRBD2 matches 9 bases. The CDR3 length is 13 residues. The V segment lost 9 bases and the J segment 1 base; nucleotides outside the gene matches: 2. CDR3 protein: CASLAGGTDTQYF. As DNA, the CDR3 is TGTGCCAGTTTAGCGGGGGGCACAGATACGCAGTATTTT.

Concerning this clone itself: Other nucleotide sequences from this sample produce the same CDR3. V is TRBV5-4 and J is TRBJ2-7, with D unresolved. Looked up from germline, CDR1 is SGHNT and CDR2 is YYREEE (reference sequence). The CDR3 extends over 12 amino acids. V dropped 2 bases and J dropped 0 bases, with 3 bases sitting between them. CDR3 amino acids: CASSFDSYEQYF. DNA of the CDR3: TGTGCCAGCAGCTTTGACTCCTACGAGCAGTACTTC.

The chain employs TRBV29-1 and TRBJ2-1; D is uncertain. CDR3 length equals 14 residues. Per germline, CDR1 SQVTM and CDR2 ANQGSEA. The germline V and J ends were trimmed by 4 bases and 0 bases, with 10 bases remaining between them. The CDR3 nucleotides are TGCAGCGTTGTCACTGTGTACTCCTACAATGAGCAGTTCTTC. This encodes CSVVTVYSYNEQFF.

The chain employs TRBV5-6 and TRBJ2-5; no clear D gene. This CDR3 is 14 amino acids long. V dropped 4 bases and J dropped 1 base, with 11 bases sitting between them. Germline CDR1 SGHDT, CDR2 YYEEEE. CDR3 DNA sequence: TGTGCCAGCAGCCAACAGCAAACCCAAGAGACCCAGTACTTC. Its protein is CASSQQQTQETQYF.

The CDR3 nucleotides are TGCGCCAGCAGCTTGGTAGGAGATGAGCAGTTCTTC. It specifies CASSLVGDEQFF. J is TRBJ2-1 and V is TRBV5-1; D not certain. Germline-derived CDR1 and CDR2 are SGHRS and YFSETQ. V was clipped by 0 bases and J by 8 bases, with 6 bases between them. This CDR3 has 12 amino acids. The full variable domain, completed using reference TRBV5-1 and TRBJ2-1, is KAGVTQTPRYLIKTRGQQVTLSCSPISGHRSVSWYQQTPGQGLQFLFEYFSETQRNKGNFPGRFSGRQFSNSRSEMNVSTLELGDSALYLCASSLVGDEQFFGPGTRLTVL.

The chain links TRBV15 to TRBJ2-2; D gene uncertain. The CDR3 contains 16 residues. The germline gives CDR1 LNHNV, CDR2 YYDKDF (reference sequence). Trimming removed 2 bases at V and 4 bases at J, with 14 bases between. The CDR3 sequence is CATSRTLGVSTGELFF. The CDR3 nucleotides read TGTGCCACCAGCAGAACTCTAGGCGTTAGCACCGGGGAGCTGTTTTTT.

The chain carries TRBV15 and TRBJ1-1, with no clear D. This CDR3 has 13 amino acids. The germline V and J ends were trimmed by 1 base and 2 bases, with 5 bases remaining between them. The V gene's germline CDR1 is LNHNV and CDR2 YYDKDF (reference sequence). The CDR3, as DNA: TGTGCCACCAGCAGAGTGGGAAACACTGAAGCTTTCTTT. Its protein product is CATSRVGNTEAFF. Drawing the rest from reference TRBV15 and TRBJ1-1, the complete variable domain is DAMVIQNPRYQVTQFGKPVTLSCSQTLNHNVMYWYQQKSSQAPKLLFHYYDKDFNNEADTPDNFQSRRPNTSFCFLDIRSPGLGDTAMYLCATSRVGNTEAFFGQGTRLTVV.

The V gene is TRBV24-1, the J gene TRBJ2-2; D gene uncertain. The CDR3 totals 13 residues. V shed 5 bases and J shed 1 base, with 4 bases lying between them. The germline V gene has CDR1 KGHDR and CDR2 SFDVKD. CDR3 in DNA: TGTGCCACCAGTGCTGAGAACACCGGGGAGCTGTTTTTT. Encoded protein: CATSAENTGELFF.

The rearrangement joins TRBV11-2 to TRBJ2-7; D may be TRBD1 (6 bases). The CDR3 contains 15 residues. Germline V lookup: CDR1 SGHAT, CDR2 FQNNGV. Trimming shortened V by 1 base and J by 1 base, and 11 bases separated the two germline ends. In nucleotides, the CDR3 is TGTGCCAGCAGCTTAGGACCGGGACATTCCTACGAGCAGTACTTC. Amino acid sequence: CASSLGPGHSYEQYF.